The T cell receptor beta chain under discussion was sequenced for a study of blood T cell repertoires in COVID-19. Trimming took 4 bases from V and 5 from J; bases not matched to a gene: 9. The CDR3 is 15 amino acids. Germline V gene sequence: CDR1 SGHRS, CDR2 YFSETQ. Only in-frame clones appear in the TCRdb table, and some are missing; sequencing was by immunoSEQ multiplex PCR. The sample records some 95,000 clones, around 90% being singletons. The clonotype was recovered from a human donor with active COVID-19. The donor label of this sample is uncertain. The sequenced sample consisted of peripheral blood. V usage is TRBV5-1 and J usage is TRBJ2-7, with 10 bases aligning to TRBD2. CDR3 sequence: CASSLKAGGLDEQYF. CDR3 DNA sequence: TGCGCCAGCAGCCTTAAAGCGGGGGGGCTTGACGAGCAGTACTTC.